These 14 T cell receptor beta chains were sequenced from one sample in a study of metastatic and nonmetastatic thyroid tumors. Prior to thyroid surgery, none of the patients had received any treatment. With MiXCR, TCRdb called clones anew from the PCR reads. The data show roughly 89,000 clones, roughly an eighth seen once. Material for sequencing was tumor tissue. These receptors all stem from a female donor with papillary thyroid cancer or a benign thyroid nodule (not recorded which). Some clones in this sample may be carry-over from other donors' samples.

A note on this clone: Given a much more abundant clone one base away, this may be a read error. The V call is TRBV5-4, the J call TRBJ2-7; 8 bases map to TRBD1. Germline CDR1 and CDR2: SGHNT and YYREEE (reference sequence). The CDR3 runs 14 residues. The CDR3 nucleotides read TGTGCCAGCAGCCGGGGACAGGAGACCTACGATCAGTACTTC. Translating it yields CASSRGQETYDQYF. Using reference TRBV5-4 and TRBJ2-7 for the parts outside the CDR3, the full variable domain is ETGVTQSPTHLIKTRGQQVTLRCSSQSGHNTVSWYQQALGQGPQFIFQYYREEENGRGNFPPRFSGLQFPNYSSELNVNALELDDSALYLCASSRGQETYDQYFGPGTRLTVT.

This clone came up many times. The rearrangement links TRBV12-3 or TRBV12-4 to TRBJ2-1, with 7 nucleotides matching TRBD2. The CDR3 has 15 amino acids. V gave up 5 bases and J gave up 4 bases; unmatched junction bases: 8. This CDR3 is CASSPSLAVYNEQFF. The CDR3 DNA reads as TGTGCCAGCAGTCCGAGTCTAGCGGTGTACAATGAGCAGTTCTTC.

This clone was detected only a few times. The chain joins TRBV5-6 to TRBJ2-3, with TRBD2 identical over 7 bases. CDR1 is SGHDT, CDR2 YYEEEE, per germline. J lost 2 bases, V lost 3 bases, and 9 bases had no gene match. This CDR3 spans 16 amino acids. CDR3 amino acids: CASSSMASGTTDTQYF. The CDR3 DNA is TGTGCCAGCAGCTCGATGGCAAGCGGGACCACAGATACGCAGTATTTT.

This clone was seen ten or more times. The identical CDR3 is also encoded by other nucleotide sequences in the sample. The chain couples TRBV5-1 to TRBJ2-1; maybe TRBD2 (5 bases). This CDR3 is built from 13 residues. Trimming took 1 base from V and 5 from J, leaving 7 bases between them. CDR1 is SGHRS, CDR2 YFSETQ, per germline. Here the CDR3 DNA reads TGCGCCAGCAGCTTGCACGGGGACAATGAGCAGTTCTTC. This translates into CASSLHGDNEQFF.

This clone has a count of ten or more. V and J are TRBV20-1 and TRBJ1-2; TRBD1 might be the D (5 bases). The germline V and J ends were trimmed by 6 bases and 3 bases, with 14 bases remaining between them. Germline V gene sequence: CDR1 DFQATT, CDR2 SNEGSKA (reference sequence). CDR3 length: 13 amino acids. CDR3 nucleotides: TGCAGTGCCCCCGGGGCAGGCTACTATGGCTACACCTTC. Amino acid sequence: CSAPGAGYYGYTF.

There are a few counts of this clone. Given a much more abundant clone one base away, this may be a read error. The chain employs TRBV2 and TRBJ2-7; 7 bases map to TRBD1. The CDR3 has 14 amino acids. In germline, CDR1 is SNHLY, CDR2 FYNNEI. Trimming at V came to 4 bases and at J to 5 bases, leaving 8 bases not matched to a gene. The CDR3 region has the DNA TGTGCCAGCAGTGTAGGGACAGTCATTAACGAGCAGTACTTC. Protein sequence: CASSVGTVINEQYF.

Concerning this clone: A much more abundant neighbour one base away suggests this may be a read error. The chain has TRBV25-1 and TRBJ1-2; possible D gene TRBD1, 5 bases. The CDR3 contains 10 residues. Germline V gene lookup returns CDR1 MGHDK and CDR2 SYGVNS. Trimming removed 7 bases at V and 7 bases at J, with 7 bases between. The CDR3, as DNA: TGTGCCAGCAAGGGGCTTGGCTACACCTTC. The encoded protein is CASKGLGYTF.

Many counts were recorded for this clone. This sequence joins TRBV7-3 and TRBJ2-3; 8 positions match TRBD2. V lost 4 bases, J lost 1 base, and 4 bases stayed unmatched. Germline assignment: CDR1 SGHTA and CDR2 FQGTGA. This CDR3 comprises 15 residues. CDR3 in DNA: TGTGCCAGCAGCTCAGGACTAGCCCGCACAGATACGCAGTATTTT. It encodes CASSSGLARTDTQYF.

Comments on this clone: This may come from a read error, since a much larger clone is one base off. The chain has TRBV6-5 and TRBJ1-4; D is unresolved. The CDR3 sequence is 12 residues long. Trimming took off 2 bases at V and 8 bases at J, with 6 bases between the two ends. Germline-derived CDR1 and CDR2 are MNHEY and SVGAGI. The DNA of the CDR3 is TGTGCCAGCAGTTACGGGGTGGAAAAACTGTTTTTT. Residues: CASSYGVEKLFF.

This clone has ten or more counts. The CDR3 here is CASSVGTSGLYEQYF. As DNA, the CDR3 is TGTGCCAGCAGCGTAGGGACTAGCGGACTCTACGAGCAGTACTTC. The chain links TRBV9 to TRBJ2-7; 10 bases agree with TRBD2. In germline, CDR1 is SGDLS, CDR2 YYNGEE. The CDR3 covers 15 residues. Trimming removed 0 bases from V and 3 bases from J; junction bases left unmatched: 3.

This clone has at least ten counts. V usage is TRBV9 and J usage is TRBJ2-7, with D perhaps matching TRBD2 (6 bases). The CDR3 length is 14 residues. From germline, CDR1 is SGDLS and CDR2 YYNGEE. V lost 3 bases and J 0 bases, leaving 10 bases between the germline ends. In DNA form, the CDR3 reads TGTGCCAGCAGCGACGGAGGGATCTCCTACGAGCAGTACTTC. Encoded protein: CASSDGGISYEQYF.

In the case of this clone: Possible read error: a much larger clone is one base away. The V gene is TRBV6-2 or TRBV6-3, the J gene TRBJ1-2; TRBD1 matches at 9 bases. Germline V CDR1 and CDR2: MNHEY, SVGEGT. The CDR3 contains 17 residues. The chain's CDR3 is CASSYNPSGQGNYGYTF. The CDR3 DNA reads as TGCGCCAGCAGTTACAACCCATCCGGACAGGGGAACTATGGATACACCTTC.

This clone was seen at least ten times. CDR3 bases: TGTGCCAGCAGCTTACGACCCGGCAGGGACTATGGCTACACCTTC. It codes for CASSLRPGRDYGYTF. The chain recombines TRBV14 with TRBJ1-2, with a tentative D call TRBD1 (5 bases). Germline CDR1 SGHDN, CDR2 FVKESK. The V and J ends lost 5 bases and 3 bases respectively, with 16 bases between them. CDR3 length equals 15 residues.

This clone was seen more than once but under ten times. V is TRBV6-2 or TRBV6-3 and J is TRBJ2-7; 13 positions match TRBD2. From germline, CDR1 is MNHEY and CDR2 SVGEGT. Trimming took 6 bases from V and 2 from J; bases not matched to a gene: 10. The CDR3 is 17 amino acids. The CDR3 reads CASSILRTSGSTYEQYF. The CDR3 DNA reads TGTGCCAGCAGCATCCTCAGGACTAGCGGGAGCACCTACGAGCAGTACTTC.